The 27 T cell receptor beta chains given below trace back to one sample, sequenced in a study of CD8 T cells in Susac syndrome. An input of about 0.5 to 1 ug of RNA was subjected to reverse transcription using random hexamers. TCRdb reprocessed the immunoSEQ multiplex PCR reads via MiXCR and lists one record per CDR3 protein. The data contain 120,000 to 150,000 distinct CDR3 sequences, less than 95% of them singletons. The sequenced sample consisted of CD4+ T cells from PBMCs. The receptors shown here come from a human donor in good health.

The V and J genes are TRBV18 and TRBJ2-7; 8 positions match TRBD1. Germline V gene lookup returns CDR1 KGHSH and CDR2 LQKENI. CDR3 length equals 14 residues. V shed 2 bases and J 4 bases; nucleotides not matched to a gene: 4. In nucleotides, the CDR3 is TGTGCCAGCTCACCATCGGGACAGGTTTACGAGCAGTACTTC. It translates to CASSPSGQVYEQYF.

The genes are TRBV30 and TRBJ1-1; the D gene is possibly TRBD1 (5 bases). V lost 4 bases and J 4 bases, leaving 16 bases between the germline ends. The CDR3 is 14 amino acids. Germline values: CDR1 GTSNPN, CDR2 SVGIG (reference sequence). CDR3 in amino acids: CAWTSGRGGTEAFF. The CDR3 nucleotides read TGTGCCTGGACTAGCGGGAGGGGAGGCACTGAAGCTTTCTTT.

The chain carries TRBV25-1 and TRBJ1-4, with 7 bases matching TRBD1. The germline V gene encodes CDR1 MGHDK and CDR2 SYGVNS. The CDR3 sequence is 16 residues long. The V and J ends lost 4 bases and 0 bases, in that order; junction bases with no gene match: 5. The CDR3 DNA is TGTGCCAGCAGTGGAAGGGACAGCTCAACTAATGAAAAACTGTTTTTT. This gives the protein CASSGRDSSTNEKLFF.

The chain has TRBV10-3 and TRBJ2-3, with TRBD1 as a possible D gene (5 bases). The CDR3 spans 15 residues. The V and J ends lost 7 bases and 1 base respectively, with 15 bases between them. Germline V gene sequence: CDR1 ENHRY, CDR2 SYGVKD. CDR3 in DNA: TGTGCCATCACTATGGGCAGGGAAGGCACAGATACGCAGTATTTT. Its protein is CAITMGREGTDTQYF.

In DNA, the CDR3 is TGCGCCAGCAGCTTGGTGAGGGGAGTTGGCTACGAGCAGTACTTC. Translation: CASSLVRGVGYEQYF. This sequence joins TRBV5-1 and TRBJ2-7; D is perhaps TRBD1 or TRBD2 (5 bases each). Deletions cut 0 bases from V and 3 bases from J, with 13 bases between. Germline lookup yields CDR1 SGHRS and CDR2 YFSETQ. This CDR3 spans 15 amino acids.

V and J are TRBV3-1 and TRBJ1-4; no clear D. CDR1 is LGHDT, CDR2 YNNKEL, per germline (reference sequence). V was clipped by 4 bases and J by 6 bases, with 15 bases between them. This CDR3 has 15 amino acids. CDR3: CASSPSNGWYEKLFF. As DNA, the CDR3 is TGTGCCAGCAGCCCCTCGAACGGATGGTATGAAAAACTGTTTTTT. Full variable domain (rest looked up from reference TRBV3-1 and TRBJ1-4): DTAVSQTPKYLVTQMGNDKSIKCEQNLGHDTMYWYKQDSKKFLKIMFSYNNKELIINETVPNRFSPKSPDKAHLNLHINSLELGDSAVYFCASSPSNGWYEKLFFGSGTQLSVL.

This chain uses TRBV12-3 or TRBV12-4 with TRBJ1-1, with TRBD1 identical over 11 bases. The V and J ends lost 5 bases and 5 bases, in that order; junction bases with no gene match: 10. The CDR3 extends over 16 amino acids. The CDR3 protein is CASSIRTGGMGTEAFF. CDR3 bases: TGTGCCAGCAGTATCCGGACAGGGGGCATGGGGACTGAAGCTTTCTTT.

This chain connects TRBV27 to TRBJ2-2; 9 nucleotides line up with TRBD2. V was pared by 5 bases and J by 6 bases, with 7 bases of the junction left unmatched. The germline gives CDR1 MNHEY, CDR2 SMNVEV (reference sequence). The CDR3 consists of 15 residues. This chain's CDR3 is CASSMTSGPAGELFF. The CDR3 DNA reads TGTGCCAGCAGTATGACTAGCGGTCCGGCCGGGGAGCTGTTTTTT.

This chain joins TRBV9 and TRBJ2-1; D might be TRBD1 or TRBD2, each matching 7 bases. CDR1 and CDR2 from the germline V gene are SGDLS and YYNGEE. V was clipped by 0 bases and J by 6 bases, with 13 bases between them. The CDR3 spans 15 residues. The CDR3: CASSVVGGGSNEQFF. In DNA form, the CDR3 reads TGTGCCAGCAGCGTAGTAGGGGGCGGGAGCAATGAGCAGTTCTTC.

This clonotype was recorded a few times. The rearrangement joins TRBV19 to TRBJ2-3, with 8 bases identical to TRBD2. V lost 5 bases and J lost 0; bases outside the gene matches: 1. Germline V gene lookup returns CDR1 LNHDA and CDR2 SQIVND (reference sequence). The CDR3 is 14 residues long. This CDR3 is CASSSSGSTDTQYF. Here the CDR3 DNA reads TGTGCCAGTAGTTCTAGCGGGAGCACAGATACGCAGTATTTT.

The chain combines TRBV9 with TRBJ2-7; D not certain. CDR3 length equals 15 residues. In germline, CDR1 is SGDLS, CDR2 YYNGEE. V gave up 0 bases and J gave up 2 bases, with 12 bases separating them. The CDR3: CASSVGPTPPYEQYF. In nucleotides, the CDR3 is TGTGCCAGCAGCGTAGGTCCCACTCCACCCTACGAGCAGTACTTC.

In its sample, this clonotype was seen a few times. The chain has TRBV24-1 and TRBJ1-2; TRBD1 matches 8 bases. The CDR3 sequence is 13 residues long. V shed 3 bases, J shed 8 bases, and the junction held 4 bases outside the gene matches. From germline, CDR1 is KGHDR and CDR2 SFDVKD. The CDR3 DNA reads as TGTGCCACCAGTGATCTGACAGGGGCAGGCTACACCTTC. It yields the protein CATSDLTGAGYTF.

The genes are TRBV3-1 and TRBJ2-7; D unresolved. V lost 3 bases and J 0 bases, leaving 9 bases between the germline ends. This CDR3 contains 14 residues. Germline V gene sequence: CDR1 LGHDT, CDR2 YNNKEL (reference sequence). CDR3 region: CASSHSRSSYEQYF. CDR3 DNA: TGTGCCAGCAGCCATAGCAGAAGCTCCTACGAGCAGTACTTC.

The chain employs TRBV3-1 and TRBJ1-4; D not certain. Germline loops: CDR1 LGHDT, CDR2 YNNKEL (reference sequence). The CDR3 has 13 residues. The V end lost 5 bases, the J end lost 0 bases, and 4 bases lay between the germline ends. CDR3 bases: TGTGCCAGCAGCACAGCAACTAATGAAAAACTGTTTTTT. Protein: CASSTATNEKLFF.

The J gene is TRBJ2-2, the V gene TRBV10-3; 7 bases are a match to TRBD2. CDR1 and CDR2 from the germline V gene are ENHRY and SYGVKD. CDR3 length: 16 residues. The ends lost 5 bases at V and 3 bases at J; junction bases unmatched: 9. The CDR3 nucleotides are TGTGCCATCAGTAAGGGCGGGAGCAGGGACACCGGGGAGCTGTTTTTT. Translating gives CAISKGGSRDTGELFF.

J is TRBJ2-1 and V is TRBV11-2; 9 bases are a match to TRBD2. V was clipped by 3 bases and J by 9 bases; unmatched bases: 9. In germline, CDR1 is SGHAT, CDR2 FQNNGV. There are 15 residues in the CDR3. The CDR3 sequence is CASSFGGRAWSEQFF. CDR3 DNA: TGTGCCAGCAGCTTTGGCGGGAGGGCCTGGAGTGAGCAGTTCTTC. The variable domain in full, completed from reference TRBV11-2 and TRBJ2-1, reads EAGVAQSPRYKIIEKRQSVAFWCNPISGHATLYWYQQILGQGPKLLIQFQNNGVVDDSQLPKDRFSAERLKGVDSTLKIQPAKLEDSAVYLCASSFGGRAWSEQFFGPGTRLTVL.

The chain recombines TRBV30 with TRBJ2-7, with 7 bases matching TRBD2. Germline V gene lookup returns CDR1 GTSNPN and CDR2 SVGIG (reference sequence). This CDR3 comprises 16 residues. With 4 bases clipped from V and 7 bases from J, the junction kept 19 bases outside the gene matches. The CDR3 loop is CAWNLLGWEGRGEQYF. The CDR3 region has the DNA TGTGCCTGGAACCTCCTCGGGTGGGAGGGCCGGGGTGAGCAGTACTTC.

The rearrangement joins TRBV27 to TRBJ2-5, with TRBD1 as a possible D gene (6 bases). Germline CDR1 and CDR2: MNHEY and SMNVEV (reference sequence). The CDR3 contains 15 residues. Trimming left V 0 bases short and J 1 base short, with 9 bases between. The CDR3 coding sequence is TGTGCCAGCAGTTTATCGATACAGGGCCAAGAGACCCAGTACTTC. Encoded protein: CASSLSIQGQETQYF.

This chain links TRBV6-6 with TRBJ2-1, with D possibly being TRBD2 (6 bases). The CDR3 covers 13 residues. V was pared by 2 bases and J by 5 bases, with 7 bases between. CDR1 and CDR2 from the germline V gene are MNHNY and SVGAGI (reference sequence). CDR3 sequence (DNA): TGTGCCAGCAGTTACCGACTAGACAATGAGCAGTTCTTC. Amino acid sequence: CASSYRLDNEQFF.

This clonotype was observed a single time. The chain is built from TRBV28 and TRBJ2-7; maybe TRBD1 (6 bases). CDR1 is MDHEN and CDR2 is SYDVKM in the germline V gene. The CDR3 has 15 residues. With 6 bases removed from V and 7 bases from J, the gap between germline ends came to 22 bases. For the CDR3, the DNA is TGTGCCAGCAGGAACCTACAGGGAGCGTACGTAGAGCAGTACTTC. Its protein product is CASRNLQGAYVEQYF.

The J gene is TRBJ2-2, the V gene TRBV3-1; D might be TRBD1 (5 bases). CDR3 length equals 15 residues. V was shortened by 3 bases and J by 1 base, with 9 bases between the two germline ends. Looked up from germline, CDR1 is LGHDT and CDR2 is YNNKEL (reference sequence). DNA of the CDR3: TGTGCCAGCAGCCACTACGGACAGAACACCGGGGAGCTGTTTTTT. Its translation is CASSHYGQNTGELFF.

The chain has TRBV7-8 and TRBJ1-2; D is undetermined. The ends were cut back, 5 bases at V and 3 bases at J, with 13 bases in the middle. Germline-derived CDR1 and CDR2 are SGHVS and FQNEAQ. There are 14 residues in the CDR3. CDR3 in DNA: TGTGCCAGCAGCCTCTTGGCCGGGGACTATGGCTACACCTTC. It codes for CASSLLAGDYGYTF.

For the CDR3, the DNA is TGCAGTGCACAACAGGGAGGGACTGAAGCTTTCTTT. This gives the protein CSAQQGGTEAFF. The J gene is TRBJ1-1, the V gene TRBV20-1, with D possibly being TRBD1 (6 bases). V was trimmed by 6 bases and J by 5 bases, leaving 13 bases between them. The germline gives CDR1 DFQATT, CDR2 SNEGSKA (reference sequence). The CDR3 is 12 residues long.

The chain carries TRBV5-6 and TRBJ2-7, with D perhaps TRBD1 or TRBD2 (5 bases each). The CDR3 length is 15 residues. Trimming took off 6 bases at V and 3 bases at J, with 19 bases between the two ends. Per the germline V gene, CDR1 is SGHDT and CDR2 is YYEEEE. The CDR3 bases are TGTGCCAGCAACCCCTCGAGGGGATTGGTCTACGAGCAGTACTTC. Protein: CASNPSRGLVYEQYF.

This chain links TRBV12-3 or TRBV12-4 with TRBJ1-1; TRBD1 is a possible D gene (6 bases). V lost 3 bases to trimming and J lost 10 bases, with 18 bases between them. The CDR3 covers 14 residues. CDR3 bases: TGTGCCAGCAGTTTTAAACTAAGGACAGCCAGAGCTTTCTTT. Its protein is CASSFKLRTARAFF.

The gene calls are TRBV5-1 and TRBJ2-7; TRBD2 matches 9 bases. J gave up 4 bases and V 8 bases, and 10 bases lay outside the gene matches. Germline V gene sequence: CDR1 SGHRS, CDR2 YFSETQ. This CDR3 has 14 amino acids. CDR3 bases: TGCGCCAGTTCCGGGACTAGCACCTATTACGAGCAGTACTTC. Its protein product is CASSGTSTYYEQYF.

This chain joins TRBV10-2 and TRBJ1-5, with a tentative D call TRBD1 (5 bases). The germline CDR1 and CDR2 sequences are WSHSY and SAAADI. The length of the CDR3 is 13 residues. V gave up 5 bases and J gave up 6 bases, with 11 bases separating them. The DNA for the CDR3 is TGCGCCAGCAGTCCGGGGCAGGGTCAGCCCCAGCATTTT. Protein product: CASSPGQGQPQHF.